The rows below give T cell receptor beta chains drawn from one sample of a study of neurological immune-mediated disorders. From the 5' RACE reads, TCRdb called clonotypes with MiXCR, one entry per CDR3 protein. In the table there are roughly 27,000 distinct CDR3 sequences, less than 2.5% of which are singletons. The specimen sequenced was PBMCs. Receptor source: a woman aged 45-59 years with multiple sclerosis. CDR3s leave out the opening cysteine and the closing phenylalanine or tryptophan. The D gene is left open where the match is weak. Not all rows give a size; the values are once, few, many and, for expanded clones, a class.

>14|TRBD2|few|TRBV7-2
ASSLGAGGSGGTQY
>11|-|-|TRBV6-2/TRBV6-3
ASSYRVVTEAF
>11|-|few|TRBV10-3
ATISLMNTEAF
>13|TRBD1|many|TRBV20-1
SARPPTGANSPLH
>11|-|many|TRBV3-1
ASSQMETYEQY
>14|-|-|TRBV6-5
ASRAGLLSGNQPQN
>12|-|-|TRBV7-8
ASSNRESTDTQY
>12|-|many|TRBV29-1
SAGPRGSIDEQF
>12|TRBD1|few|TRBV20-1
SALGQVSSYEQY
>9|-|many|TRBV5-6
ASSDGYGYT
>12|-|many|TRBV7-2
ASRGGRTYYGYT
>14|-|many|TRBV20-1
SARDHRAKTNEKLF
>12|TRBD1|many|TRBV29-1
SVGDRGKVYEQF
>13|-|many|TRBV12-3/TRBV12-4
ASSFAGADTGELF